The 9 T cell receptor beta chains below all came from one sample that was sequenced in a study of tumor-infiltrating lymphocytes in primary liver carcinoma. A primer in the constant region served to generate TCR beta cDNA from 500 to 600 ng of total RNA. Libraries of TCR beta came from three nested multiplex PCR rounds with slightly modified ARM-PCR. Each of the first two PCR rounds ran roughly 9 cycles with TRBV1-TRBV30 forward and C-beta reverse primers. MiXCR, run by TCRdb on the multiplex PCR reads, gives a single entry per CDR3 protein. The sample includes roughly 25,000 distinct CDR3 sequences, over 60% of them seen just once. Total RNA and DNA came together from about 19-30 mg of bulk tissue without cell sorting. Material for sequencing was liver tumor tissue from sampling region 3. Subset indicated: tumor region T3, left-lateral pole. These receptors originate from a man aged 35-49 years with primary liver carcinoma and hepatitis B virus infection.

The genes are TRBV11-2 and TRBJ1-6; the match to TRBD1 covers 7 bases. The CDR3 is made up of 12 amino acids. Germline-derived CDR1 and CDR2 are SGHAT and FQNNGV. V dropped 5 bases and J dropped 14; count of bases not matched to a gene: 6. The DNA of the CDR3 is TGTGCCAGCAGCCGTTCGACAGGGTCCCTCCACTTT. This translates into CASSRSTGSLHF.

Of note for this clonotype: The junction and the germline gene differ at one end; a read error may be behind it. The chain has TRBV11-1 and TRBJ1-1; no definite D call. Germline V CDR1 and CDR2: SGHAT, FQDESV (reference sequence). The CDR3 is 15 amino acids. For the CDR3, the DNA is TGTACCAGCAGCGCCGGGCTCGGTATGATCACTGAAGCTTTCTTT. Translated, it gives CTSSAGLGMITEAFF.

This sequence joins TRBV28 and TRBJ2-1; D is uncertain. Germline values: CDR1 MDHEN, CDR2 SYDVKM. The CDR3 runs 15 residues. The CDR3 loop reads CISSPPPSSYNEQFF. The CDR3, as DNA: TGTATCAGCAGCCCCCCTCCCAGCTCCTACAATGAGCAGTTCTTC.

The J gene is TRBJ2-5, the V gene TRBV29-1; a weak D match, TRBD2 (5 bases). The CDR3 covers 13 residues. Germline V CDR1 and CDR2: SQVTM, ANQGSEA. V was trimmed by 7 bases and J by 5 bases, leaving 17 bases between them. The CDR3 is CSGLARGMETQYF. In DNA form, the CDR3 reads TGCAGCGGACTCGCCCGGGGAATGGAGACCCAGTACTTC.

This clonotype was observed a few times. The chain links TRBV10-3 to TRBJ2-7; no clear D gene. This CDR3 region has 15 residues. Per the germline V gene, CDR1 is ENHRY and CDR2 is SYGVKD. The V end was cut by 0 bases, the J end by 4 bases, with 13 bases between. The CDR3 spells CAISESSHQTYEQYF. The CDR3 DNA is TGTGCCATCAGTGAGTCGTCGCACCAAACATACGAGCAGTACTTC.

This clonotype was counted at least ten times. The V and J genes are TRBV9 and TRBJ2-3; D may correspond to TRBD1 or TRBD2 (5 bases each). This CDR3 comprises 14 residues. The V end lost 0 bases, the J end lost 4 bases, and 9 bases lay between the germline ends. Germline CDR1 reads SGDLS; CDR2 reads YYNGEE. CDR3 nucleotide sequence: TGTGCCAGCAGCGTAGCCGGGGCAGCAGATACGCAGTATTTT. Protein sequence: CASSVAGAADTQYF. Filled out from reference TRBV9 and TRBJ2-3, the complete variable domain reads DSGVTQTPKHLITATGQRVTLRCSPRSGDLSVYWYQQSLDQGLQFLIQYYNGEERAKGNILERFSAQQFPDLHSELNLSSLELGDSALYFCASSVAGAADTQYFGPGTRLTVL.

Note on this clonotype: Since the CDR3 does not end with the conserved phenylalanine or tryptophan, this likely comes from a read error. No DNA is shown, since the ends of the CDR3 on it are uncertain; the CDR3 is the one TCRdb lists. The chain combines TRBV10-3 with TRBJ2-4. The CDR3 is made up of 18 amino acids, end residues included. Germline CDR1 reads ENHRY; CDR2 reads SYGVKD. The CDR3 protein is CAISESIGSLQAKNIQYL.

The sample holds many counts of this clonotype. The chain has TRBV2 and TRBJ1-5, with a tentative D call TRBD1 (5 bases). The CDR3 extends over 14 amino acids. V lost 7 bases to trimming and J lost 9 bases, with 19 bases between them. CDR1 and CDR2 from the germline V gene are SNHLY and FYNNEI. The CDR3 protein is CASKGGVDDLPQHF. CDR3 DNA sequence: TGTGCCAGCAAAGGAGGGGTTGACGATTTGCCCCAGCATTTT. Complete variable domain (other parts from reference TRBV2 and TRBJ1-5): EPEVTQTPSHQVTQMGQEVILRCVPISNHLYFYWYRQILGQKVEFLVSFYNNEISEKSEIFDDQFSVERPDGSNFTLKIRSTKLEDSAMYFCASKGGVDDLPQHFGDGTRLSIL.

The table lists this clonotype with many counts. The J gene is TRBJ2-7, the V gene TRBV14, with D uncertain. With 3 bases removed from V and 3 bases from J, the gap between germline ends came to 6 bases. From germline, CDR1 is SGHDN and CDR2 FVKESK. The length of the CDR3 is 12 residues. In nucleotides, the CDR3 is TGTGCCAGCAGCCAGCAGGTCTACGAGCAGTACTTC. The encoded protein is CASSQQVYEQYF.